Listed below are T cell receptor beta chains from one sample, sequenced in a study of identical twins. TCRdb analysed the 5' RACE reads with MiXCR anew, one entry per CDR3 protein. The data contain 640,000 or so distinct CDR3 sequences, roughly 6% of them singletons. Sequences were obtained from naive T cells sorted from blood. These receptors were obtained from a man between 18 and 29 years old in good health. The CDR3 runs from the conserved cysteine through the conserved F or W. The D gene is left open where the match is weak. Not all rows give a size; the values are once, few, many and, for expanded clones, a class.

d_call,clone_size,j_call,v_call,cdr3_aa,cdr3_nt
NA,NA,TRBJ2-1,TRBV11-2,CASSPRLRQDEQFF,TGTGCCAGCAGCCCGCGATTACGCCAGGATGAGCAGTTCTTC
TRBD2,few,TRBJ2-5,TRBV27,CASSFGLVGETQYF,TGTGCCAGCAGTTTTGGACTAGTGGGAGAGACCCAGTACTTC
NA,few,TRBJ1-4,TRBV6-1,CASWGGRANEKLFF,TGTGCCAGCTGGGGCGGGAGGGCTAATGAAAAACTGTTTTTT
NA,few,TRBJ2-7,TRBV4-2,CASSPGTGVRDEQYF,TGTGCCAGCAGCCCCGGGACGGGCGTGAGGGACGAGCAGTACTTC
NA,many,TRBJ1-1,TRBV12-3/TRBV12-4,CASRRYLNTEAFF,TGTGCCAGCAGGAGATACTTGAACACTGAAGCTTTCTTT
TRBD1,few,TRBJ1-1,TRBV3-1,CASSQAGTGAKRTDTEAFF,TGTGCCAGCAGCCAAGCCGGGACAGGGGCCAAGAGGACGGACACTGAAGCTTTCTTT
NA,NA,TRBJ2-7,TRBV12-3/TRBV12-4,CASSLGDHTYEQYF,TGTGCCAGCAGTCTCGGGGACCACACCTACGAGCAGTACTTC
TRBD2,NA,TRBJ2-1,TRBV15,CATSRDPLGLQNNEQFF,TGTGCCACCAGCAGAGACCCTTTGGGACTACAGAACAATGAGCAGTTCTTC
NA,few,TRBJ2-1,TRBV5-5,CASRGDKSYNEQFF,TGTGCCAGCAGGGGGGACAAGTCCTACAATGAGCAGTTCTTC
TRBD2,many,TRBJ2-3,TRBV29-1,CSVGLLAGGPDTQYF,TGCAGCGTTGGACTACTAGCGGGAGGTCCAGATACGCAGTATTTT
NA,many,TRBJ2-5,TRBV27,CASSLGGLRGETQYF,TGTGCCAGCAGTTTAGGGGGATTAAGAGGGGAGACCCAGTACTTC
NA,NA,TRBJ1-1,TRBV12-3/TRBV12-4,CASQRQLNTEAFF,TGTGCCAGCCAAAGGCAGCTGAACACTGAAGCTTTCTTT
NA,once,TRBJ2-5,TRBV29-1,CSVPHGQETQYF,TGCAGCGTTCCTCATGGCCAAGAGACCCAGTACTTC
NA,few,TRBJ2-3,TRBV4-1,CASSQETGARADTQYF,TGCGCCAGCAGCCAGGAGACTGGGGCTCGGGCAGATACGCAGTATTTT
TRBD2,few,TRBJ2-4,TRBV20-1,CSASTASGAIQYF,TGCAGTGCTTCCACCGCAAGCGGGGCCATTCAGTACTTC
NA,NA,TRBJ2-1,TRBV28,CASSSEGWGKADNEQFF,TGTGCCAGCAGTTCCGAGGGCTGGGGCAAAGCCGATAATGAGCAGTTCTTC
TRBD2,few,TRBJ2-5,TRBV27,CASSFRQTSGRHQETQYF,TGTGCCAGCAGTTTCCGACAGACTAGCGGGAGGCACCAAGAGACCCAGTACTTC
TRBD1,few,TRBJ2-2,TRBV12-3/TRBV12-4,CASTATGGLSTGELFF,TGTGCCAGCACCGCGACAGGGGGCCTCTCCACCGGGGAGCTGTTTTTT
NA,many,TRBJ2-3,TRBV29-1,CSVELAERGADTQYF,TGCAGCGTTGAATTAGCAGAAAGGGGGGCAGATACGCAGTATTTT
NA,many,TRBJ2-1,TRBV29-1,CSVEGGFYNEQFF,TGCAGCGTAGAAGGCGGCTTCTACAATGAGCAGTTCTTC
NA,many,TRBJ2-2,TRBV11-2,CASSLVQASGELFF,TGTGCCAGCAGCTTAGTCCAAGCTAGCGGGGAGCTGTTTTTT
TRBD2,NA,TRBJ2-1,TRBV24-1,CATSDQGLAGGPSEQFF,TGTGCCACCAGTGACCAAGGACTAGCGGGAGGGCCGAGTGAGCAGTTCTTC
TRBD1,NA,TRBJ2-3,TRBV29-1,CSVAGTGAGGRTDTQYF,TGCAGCGTTGCCGGGACAGGGGCCGGGGGCCGCACAGATACGCAGTATTTT
NA,many,TRBJ2-7,TRBV29-1,CSVGRGPTYEQYF,TGCAGCGTTGGCAGGGGCCCAACCTACGAGCAGTACTTC
NA,few,TRBJ2-7,TRBV10-3,CAISDLGPPAYEQYF,TGTGCCATCAGTGATTTGGGGCCCCCAGCCTACGAGCAGTACTTC
NA,few,TRBJ1-5,TRBV27,CASSWGHMNQPQHF,TGTGCCAGCAGTTGGGGACACATGAATCAGCCCCAGCATTTT
TRBD1,many,TRBJ2-1,TRBV20-1,CSAPGQGDNEQFF,TGCAGTGCCCCAGGACAGGGAGACAATGAGCAGTTCTTC
NA,many,TRBJ1-1,TRBV15,CATSRDSVQNTEAFF,TGTGCCACCAGCAGAGACTCAGTCCAGAACACTGAAGCTTTCTTT
NA,many,TRBJ2-1,TRBV29-1,CSVEEGTLYNEQFF,TGCAGCGTTGAAGAAGGGACACTTTACAATGAGCAGTTCTTC
TRBD1,many,TRBJ2-1,TRBV5-1,CASSLRQGFPNNEQFF,TGCGCCAGCAGCTTGCGACAGGGGTTCCCCAACAATGAGCAGTTCTTC
TRBD2,NA,TRBJ2-7,TRBV5-1,CASSSGLAGGNYEQYF,TGCGCCAGCAGCTCGGGACTAGCGGGAGGTAACTACGAGCAGTACTTC
TRBD1,many,TRBJ2-1,TRBV10-3,CAISTGGVYNEQFF,TGTGCCATCAGCACAGGGGGCGTTTACAATGAGCAGTTCTTC
TRBD2,many,TRBJ2-1,TRBV9,CASSVAGGRTENEQFF,TGTGCCAGCAGCGTAGCTGGCGGGAGGACTGAGAATGAGCAGTTCTTC
NA,few,TRBJ2-3,TRBV4-1,CASSLVGPRADTQYF,TGCGCCAGCAGCCTAGTAGGGCCTCGTGCAGATACGCAGTATTTT
TRBD2,NA,TRBJ2-1,TRBV24-1,CATGLAGLNEQFF,TGTGCCACCGGACTAGCGGGATTGAATGAGCAGTTCTTC
TRBD1,many,TRBJ2-2,TRBV5-1,CASSKDRDTGELFF,TGCGCCAGCAGCAAAGACAGGGACACCGGGGAGCTGTTTTTT
NA,many,TRBJ1-2,TRBV29-1,CSVLGPESGGYTF,TGCAGCGTTCTCGGACCGGAGTCAGGTGGCTACACCTTC
TRBD1,NA,TRBJ2-3,TRBV27,CASSPMGTDTDTQYF,TGTGCCAGCAGTCCAATGGGGACAGACACAGATACGCAGTATTTT
NA,NA,TRBJ2-5,TRBV24-1,CATSDSGIWNAETQYF,TGTGCCACCAGTGATTCTGGGATATGGAACGCAGAGACCCAGTACTTC
NA,few,TRBJ2-5,TRBV5-1,CASSLKQPEETQYF,TGCGCCAGCAGCTTGAAGCAGCCCGAAGAGACCCAGTACTTC
NA,many,TRBJ2-1,TRBV5-5,CASSFAEGEQFF,TGTGCCAGCAGCTTCGCCGAAGGTGAGCAGTTCTTC
NA,many,TRBJ1-6,TRBV28,CASRHGRGRLNTPLHF,TGTGCCAGCAGACACGGACGCGGTCGGTTGAATACACCCCTCCACTTT
TRBD1,few,TRBJ2-3,TRBV20-1,CSASNRGTGVTDTQYF,TGCAGTGCTAGTAATCGTGGGACAGGGGTCACAGATACGCAGTATTTT
NA,many,TRBJ2-7,TRBV7-8,CATRLTLMNEQYF,TGTGCAACCAGGCTAACCTTGATGAACGAGCAGTACTTC